The T cell receptor (beta chain) under discussion was sequenced for a study of early T cells in non-severe SARS-CoV-2 infection. Background on the study: Sequencing targeted bulk RNA from unsorted whole blood, leaving chains unpaired. Broader study findings: Matching with VDJdb favored anti-spike CD8 responses (missing private and CD4 specificities).

Unique molecular identifiers were attached to individual cDNA molecules. TCRdb re-derived calls from the 5' RACE reads in MiXCR, one entry per CDR3 protein. The table includes roughly 60,000 distinct CDR3 sequences, about 11% detected once. CDR1 is GTSNPN, CDR2 SVGIG, per germline (reference sequence). Trimming left V 1 base short and J 2 bases short, with 11 bases between. The CDR3 runs 15 residues. This clonotype was seen only once. Its target is not known. A read error is possible here, since a much larger clone lies one base away. The sequenced sample was whole blood, obtained at baseline. This chain uses TRBV30 with TRBJ2-2; D is uncertain. The source is an adult who was a healthcare worker with PCR-confirmed SARS-CoV-2 infection or an uninfected control (not recorded which). The chain's CDR3 is CAWSGRRTNTGELFF. The CDR3 DNA is TGTGCCTGGAGTGGGCGCAGGACCAACACCGGGGAGCTGTTTTTT.